This TCR beta chain was documented in a study of blood T cells in healthy people across ages (dated by TCRdb to the mid-2010s). As for the study more broadly: Template switching captured roughly one uniquely barcoded TCR beta cDNA molecule per two T cells in model experiments. The study measured age-related changes in TCR beta repertoire diversity using deep sequencing normalized with unique cDNA molecular identifiers. Donors of different ages were randomly distributed across sequencing lanes to avoid experimental bias. Using the same blood draw, the study looked at two additional independent replicas of 1 million unique cDNA reads for two donors, one aged 18 to 30 and the other aged 80 or older. The donors were split into four age groups: young (average around 16 years), middle-aged (more than 35), aged (over 55) and long-lived (approximately 80).

The full study reports these points: Compared with the aged group, the long-lived group had more naive CD4+ T cells, fewer expanded clones and increased TCR diversity, a pattern suggesting age selection. Estimates of total diversity from one million sequenced T cells were regarded as lower bounds and underestimates. Donor CMV infection status was unknown, potentially confounding age-related changes in expanded clonotypes. Since profiling was done on bulk unsorted PBMCs, naive and antigen-experienced compartments could not be conclusively compared. As age increased, observed TCR beta diversity per million T cells dropped in a roughly linear way, and a significant reduction was already evident by age about 40. A strong correlation was found between observed TCR beta diversity and the percentage of naive T cells measured by flow cytometry.

Worth noting for this clonotype: The antigen it recognizes is unknown. No per-base quality is available; no much larger clone lies one base away.

The germline V gene provides CDR1 ENHRY and CDR2 SYGVKD. The CDR3 measures 15 amino acids from cysteine to phenylalanine. The only DNA kept is the CDR3, 45 bases in frame from the first base. Trimming removed 0 bases from V and 4 bases from J; the gene matches leave 6 bases unexplained. The protocol used for the library was 5' RACE. The second PCR ran for roughly 7 to 11 cycles and used a J-beta primer mix along with a sample-barcoded 5' primer. Each TCR beta cDNA molecule received a unique molecular identifier from a template-switch 5' adaptor carrying 12 random nucleotides. Each sample yielded at least 2.5 million CDR3-containing paired-end reads. All of the RNA was converted into first-strand cDNA using the Mint cDNA synthesis kit, with a TRBC-specific oligonucleotide serving as the primer. Following uracil-DNA glycosylase treatment, all cDNA underwent a first 18-cycle PCR with the universal primers M1SS and BC2_uni_R. Under the source paper's analysis protocol: For normalization, 1 million high-quality reads, each with a distinct molecular identifier, were randomly selected from each sample. Reads with shared molecular identifiers were discarded instead of being binned into consensus sequences. MiTCR, set to a Q25 quality threshold and the strictest error-elimination algorithm, was used for CDR3 identification, clonotype clustering and error correction. Lower-bound total TCR beta diversity was estimated with a nonparametric unseen species model using Euler transformation. The public reads were quality trimmed at Q25 with fastp and then assembled into clones with MiXCR by TCRdb, keeping productive beta chains. A single entry per CDR3 protein holds the most common genes and DNA from its merged rows. The V and J calls follow TCRdb's processing rather than the paper's. For this sample there are 1,800,000 or so distinct CDR3 sequences; about 39% appear just once. The top ten clonotypes cover roughly 23% of the sample.

Systemically healthy Caucasian individuals from Russia, some 36 in total and aged about 6 to 100 years, were included as donors. Around 10 milliliters of peripheral blood were collected from each donor into EDTA-treated Vacutainer tubes. Ficoll-Paque density-gradient centrifugation was used to isolate PBMCs, with at least 6 million per sample. Total RNA was extracted from PBMCs with Trizol reagent, with at least 5.5 micrograms obtained per sample. Naive CD45RAhigh/CD27high T cell percentages were measured by flow cytometry on a PBMC aliquot from every donor. The receptor's source is a human donor in good health. Material: blood. The V and J segments used are TRBV10-3 and TRBJ2-7, with 7 central nucleotides matching TRBD1. The CDR3 region: CAISESTGAGYEQYF. In nucleotides, the sequence is TGTGCCATCAGTGAGTCTACAGGGGCAGGATACGAGCAGTACTTC.